The clone carrying this T cell receptor beta chain was detected many times. The sample is drawn from a study of early T cells in non-severe SARS-CoV-2 infection. With V trimmed by 5 bases and J by 4 bases, 4 bases remained unmatched. CDR1 and CDR2 from the germline V gene are MNHEY and SVGAGI. CDR3 length: 13 amino acids. Via MiXCR, TCRdb re-called the 5' RACE reads, giving one row per CDR3 protein. This repertoire shows about 80,000 distinct CDR3 sequences, about 5% found once; its top ten account for around 6.6%. The material sequenced was whole blood, taken at baseline. The V and J genes are TRBV6-5 and TRBJ1-1; 7 nucleotides align to TRBD1. This TCR came from an adult who was a healthcare worker with PCR-confirmed SARS-CoV-2 infection or an uninfected control (not recorded which). The CDR3 DNA reads TGTGCCAGCAGTGACAGGGTAGGCACTGAAGCTTTCTTT. Its protein product is CASSDRVGTEAFF.